This TCR beta chain comes out of a study of early stage breast cancer tumors. Germline CDR1 and CDR2: SGHDT and YYEEEE. CDR3 length: 16 amino acids. V trimming: 4 bases; J trimming: 6 bases; junction bases outside the gene matches: 14. Profiled with immunoSEQ multiplex PCR; TCRdb holds only in-frame clones, not every one. The profile covers some 48,000 clones, with about 83% appearing a single time and around 1.3% taken by the ten largest. Sequencing input: blood. The gene calls are TRBV5-6 and TRBJ2-7, with TRBD1 matching 9 bases. The source of this sequence is a person in their fifties with breast cancer. In DNA form, the CDR3 reads TGTGCCAGCAGCGGCCCCCCCGGGACAGGGACCCCCGAGCAGTACTTC. Amino acid sequence: CASSGPPGTGTPEQYF.